The 6 T cell receptor beta chains presented below share a single source sample, sequenced in a study of OX40 agonist ivuxolimab in advanced cancers. Using immunoSEQ multiplex PCR, the repertoire was profiled, and TCRdb retains in-frame clones only, with some absent. The table has about 72,000 clones, approximately 92% seen once. The sample was CD4+ or CD8+ T cells sorted from blood, taken in a trial of the OX40 agonist ivuxolimab. Every receptor here comes from an adult with an advanced solid tumor such as melanoma, head and neck, liver or kidney cancer.

The chain combines TRBV19 with TRBJ2-6; no definite D call. Trimming took 8 bases from V and 1 from J, leaving 9 bases between them. CDR3 length: 14 amino acids. CDR1 is LNHDA and CDR2 is SQIVND in the germline V gene (reference sequence). In nucleotides, the CDR3 is TGTGCCAGTCGGTGGAGTTCTGGGGCCAACGTCCTGACTTTC. As protein: CASRWSSGANVLTF.

The V and J genes are TRBV18 and TRBJ2-2; 8 nucleotides match TRBD1. V was clipped by 2 bases and J by 6 bases; unmatched bases: 8. This CDR3 comprises 16 residues. Germline values: CDR1 KGHSH, CDR2 LQKENI. The CDR3 sequence is CASSPLFQGAAGELFF. CDR3 nucleotide sequence: TGTGCCAGCTCACCATTATTCCAGGGGGCCGCCGGGGAGCTGTTTTTT. The full variable domain, with the rest looked up from reference TRBV18 and TRBJ2-2, is NAGVMQNPRHLVRRRGQEARLRCSPMKGHSHVYWYRQLPEEGLKFMVYLQKENIIDESGMPKERFSAEFPKEGPSILRIQQVVRGDSAAYFCASSPLFQGAAGELFFGEGSRLTVL.

This clone has only one observation. The chain recombines TRBV5-4 with TRBJ2-7, with 9 bases aligning to TRBD2. The CDR3 contains 14 residues. The trim removed 7 bases at V and 2 bases at J, leaving 7 bases unmatched. The germline V gene has CDR1 SGHNT and CDR2 YYREEE (reference sequence). The CDR3 loop reads CASGDLAGTYEQYF. The CDR3 DNA follows: TGTGCCAGCGGCGATCTAGCGGGAACCTACGAGCAGTACTTC.

In its sample, this clone was seen once. The chain employs TRBV4-2 and TRBJ2-2; 11 bases align to TRBD2. Germline loops: CDR1 LGHNA, CDR2 YNFKEQ. The CDR3 loop spans 16 amino acids. V lost 1 base to trimming and J lost 6 bases; unmatched junction nucleotides: 4. In nucleotides, the CDR3 is TGTGCCAGCAGCCAAGTAGGACTAGCGGGCCCCGGGGAGCTGTTTTTT. Translated, it gives CASSQVGLAGPGELFF.

The rearrangement links TRBV6-6 to TRBJ2-7; D gene unclear. Trimming left V 2 bases short and J 5 bases short, with 10 bases between. This CDR3 is 13 amino acids long. Germline loops: CDR1 MNHNY, CDR2 SVGAGI (reference sequence). The CDR3 DNA is TGTGCCAGCAGTTACAGGGTTTTGGACGAGCAGTACTTC. This codes for CASSYRVLDEQYF.

The chain combines TRBV5-1 with TRBJ2-1; 7 bases match TRBD1. The CDR3 consists of 15 residues. Germline values: CDR1 SGHRS, CDR2 YFSETQ. Germline trimming cut 4 bases from V and 7 bases from J; bases unmatched to any gene: 11. The CDR3 sequence is CASSLNRGRGNEQFF. The CDR3 nucleotides read TGCGCCAGCAGCCTCAACAGGGGCAGGGGGAATGAGCAGTTCTTC.